These 2 T cell receptor beta chains share one sample of origin, sequenced in a study of shared clonotypes between healthy human individuals. The assay was immunoSEQ multiplex PCR, and TCRdb's table has in-frame clones only and misses some. The sample lists about 2 million clones; over 85% were seen once. Specimen: naive CD4+ T cells sorted from blood. The subset is: CD45RA+ positively selected. The origin of the receptors is a man aged 18 to 30 in good health.

The chain carries TRBV5-1 and TRBJ2-3; 13 bases agree with TRBD2. CDR1 SGHRS and CDR2 YFSETQ come from the germline V gene. This CDR3 has 16 residues. V lost 4 bases and J lost 5; bases outside the gene matches: 7. As DNA, the CDR3 is TGCGCCAGCAGCATTGGGACTAGCGGGAAGGGAGATACGCAGTATTTT. Translating gives CASSIGTSGKGDTQYF. The full variable domain, completed using reference TRBV5-1 and TRBJ2-3, is KAGVTQTPRYLIKTRGQQVTLSCSPISGHRSVSWYQQTPGQGLQFLFEYFSETQRNKGNFPGRFSGRQFSNSRSEMNVSTLELGDSALYLCASSIGTSGKGDTQYFGPGTRLTVL.

Turning to this clone: This sample includes further DNA sequences coding for the same CDR3. This sequence joins TRBV5-4 and TRBJ2-5, with 10 bases identical to TRBD2. Germline V gives CDR1 SGHNT, CDR2 YYREEE (reference sequence). Trimming cost V 4 bases and J 3 bases; bases outside gene matches: 3. This CDR3 region has 14 residues. The CDR3 nucleotides are TGTGCCAGCAGCAGAGGACTAGCGGAAGAGACCCAGTACTTC. Its protein is CASSRGLAEETQYF. Full variable domain (remainder filled in from reference TRBV5-4 and TRBJ2-5): ETGVTQSPTHLIKTRGQQVTLRCSSQSGHNTVSWYQQALGQGPQFIFQYYREEENGRGNFPPRFSGLQFPNYSSELNVNALELDDSALYLCASSRGLAEETQYFGPGTRLLVL.